This T cell receptor (beta chain) appears in the sequencing data of a study of blood T cell repertoires in COVID-19. Overall study context: Samples taken during acute and convalescent COVID-19 were collected in the United States, Italy and Spain. PBMCs, B-cell-depleted T cells, or T cells were the source of the cDNA or gDNA that made up the material.

Under the authors' procedure: Using reference gene primer amplification, nucleated cell counts were estimated. Assay: immunoSEQ multiplex PCR; the TCRdb copy retains only in-frame clones and omits some. V and J calls and clone size are copied from that table; D and trimming were computed from the DNA. The sample contains approximately 460,000 clones, about 88% of which appear only once. Patients in Seattle were enrolled during active infection, then followed longitudinally. CDR1 and CDR2 (germline): LNHDA, SQIVND (reference sequence). The CDR3 extends over 15 amino acids. V trimming: 4 bases; J trimming: 6 bases; junction bases outside the gene matches: 8.

The receptor's source is a man aged 18 to 30 with COVID-19, enrolled during active disease. The sequenced material came from peripheral blood. The chain combines TRBV19 with TRBJ2-1, with 8 bases that match TRBD2. The CDR3 here is CASSTAGGPTNEQFF. CDR3 nucleotides: TGTGCCAGTAGTACCGCGGGGGGACCTACCAATGAGCAGTTCTTC.